This T cell receptor (beta chain) was captured by sequencing in a study of T cell responses to AZD1222 COVID-19 vaccine. This CDR3 is built from 12 residues. Trimming stripped 3 bases from V and 1 base from J, with 4 bases between. Germline loops: CDR1 SGDLS, CDR2 YYNGEE. Assay used: immunoSEQ multiplex PCR; TCRdb lists only in-frame clones, some missing. The data hold about 180,000 clones, with 75% to 90% observed a single time. Worth noting for this clone: This sample also contains other DNA sequences that code for the same CDR3.

This chain uses TRBV9 with TRBJ1-1, with D unclear. Specimen: peripheral blood, collected on day 0 of AZD1222 vaccination. The clonotype was recovered from an adult in good health. As DNA, the CDR3 is TGTGCCAGCAGCGCCCGGAACACTGAAGCTTTCTTT. This translates into CASSARNTEAFF.